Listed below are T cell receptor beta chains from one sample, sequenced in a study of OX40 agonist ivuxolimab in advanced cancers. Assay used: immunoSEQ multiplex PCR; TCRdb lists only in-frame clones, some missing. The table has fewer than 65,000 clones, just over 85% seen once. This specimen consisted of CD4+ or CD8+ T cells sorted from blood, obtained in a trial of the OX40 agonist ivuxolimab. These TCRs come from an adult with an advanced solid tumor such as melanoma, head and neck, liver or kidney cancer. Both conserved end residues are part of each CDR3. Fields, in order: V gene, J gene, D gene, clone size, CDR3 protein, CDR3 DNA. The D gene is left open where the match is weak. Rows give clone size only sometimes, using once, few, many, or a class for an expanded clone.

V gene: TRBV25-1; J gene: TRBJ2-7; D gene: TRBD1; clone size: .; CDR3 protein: CASSASGTGRYEQYF; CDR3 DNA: TGTGCCAGCAGTGCCTCCGGGACAGGGCGATACGAGCAGTACTTC
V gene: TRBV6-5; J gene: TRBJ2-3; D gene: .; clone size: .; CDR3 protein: CASSSTADTQYF; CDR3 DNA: TGTGCCAGCAGTTCTACCGCAGATACGCAGTATTTT
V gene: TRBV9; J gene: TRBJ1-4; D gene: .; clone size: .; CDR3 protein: CASSVGPTTNEKLFF; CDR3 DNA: TGTGCCAGCAGCGTAGGGCCCACAACTAATGAAAAACTGTTTTTT
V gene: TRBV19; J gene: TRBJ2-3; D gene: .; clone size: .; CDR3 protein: CASKLSVQNTQYF; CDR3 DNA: TGTGCCAGTAAGCTCTCAGTCCAAAATACGCAGTATTTT
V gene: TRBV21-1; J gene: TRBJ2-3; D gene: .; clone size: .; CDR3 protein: CASSTRTGLNTDTQYF; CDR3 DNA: TGTGCCAGCAGCACCAGGACGGGACTTAACACAGATACGCAGTATTTT
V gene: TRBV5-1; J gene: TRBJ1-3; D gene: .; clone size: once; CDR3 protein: CASSLDGSSGNTIYF; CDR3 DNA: TGCGCCAGCAGCTTGGATGGGAGCTCTGGAAACACCATATATTTT
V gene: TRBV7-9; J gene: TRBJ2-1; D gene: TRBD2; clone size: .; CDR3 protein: CASSTGTSRGNEQFF; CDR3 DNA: TGTGCCAGCAGCACCGGGACTAGTAGGGGCAATGAGCAGTTCTTC
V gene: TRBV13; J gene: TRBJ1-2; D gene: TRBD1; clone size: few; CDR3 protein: CASSSQGVNGYTF; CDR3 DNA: TGTGCCAGCAGCTCACAGGGGGTGAATGGCTACACCTTC
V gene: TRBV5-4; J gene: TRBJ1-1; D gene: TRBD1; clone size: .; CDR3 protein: CASSFGDRAAEAFF; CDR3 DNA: TGTGCCAGCAGCTTTGGGGACAGGGCCGCTGAAGCTTTCTTT
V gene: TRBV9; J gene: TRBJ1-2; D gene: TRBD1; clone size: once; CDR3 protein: CASSQTGAYGYTF; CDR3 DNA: TGTGCCAGCAGCCAAACAGGGGCCTATGGCTACACCTTC
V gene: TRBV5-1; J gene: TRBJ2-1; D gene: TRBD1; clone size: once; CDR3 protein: CASSWDREGEQFF; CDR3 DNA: TGCGCCAGCAGCTGGGACAGGGAGGGTGAGCAGTTCTTC
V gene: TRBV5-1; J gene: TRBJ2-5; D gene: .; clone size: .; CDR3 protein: CASSETGETQYF; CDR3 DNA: TGCGCCAGCAGCGAGACCGGGGAGACCCAGTACTTC
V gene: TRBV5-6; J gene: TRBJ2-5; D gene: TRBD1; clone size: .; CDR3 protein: CASARDRQETQYF; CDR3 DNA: TGTGCCAGCGCCCGGGACAGACAAGAGACCCAGTACTTC
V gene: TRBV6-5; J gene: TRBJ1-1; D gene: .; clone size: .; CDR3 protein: CASSSPGRTKAEAFF; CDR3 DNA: TGTGCCAGCAGTTCTCCAGGGAGGACGAAGGCTGAAGCTTTCTTT
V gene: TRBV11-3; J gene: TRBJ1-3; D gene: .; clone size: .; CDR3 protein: CASSPFGPLSGNTICF; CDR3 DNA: TGTGCCAGCAGCCCATTCGGGCCCCTCTCTGGAAACACCATATGTTTT
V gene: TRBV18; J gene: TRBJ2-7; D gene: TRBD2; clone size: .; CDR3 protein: CASRTTSGTNEQYF; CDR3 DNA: TGTGCCAGCCGTACGACTAGCGGGACAAACGAGCAGTACTTC
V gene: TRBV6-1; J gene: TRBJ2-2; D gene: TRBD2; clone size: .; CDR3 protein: CASSPLAGATGELFF; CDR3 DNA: TGTGCCAGCAGTCCACTAGCGGGAGCCACCGGGGAGCTGTTTTTT
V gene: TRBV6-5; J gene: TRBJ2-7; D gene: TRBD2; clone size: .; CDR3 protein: CASSYSLGDYYEQYF; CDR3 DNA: TGTGCCAGCAGTTACTCGTTGGGGGACTACTACGAGCAGTACTTC
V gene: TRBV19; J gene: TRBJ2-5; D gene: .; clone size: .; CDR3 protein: CASSISGETQYF; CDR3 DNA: TGTGCCAGTAGTATTTCGGGTGAGACCCAGTACTTC
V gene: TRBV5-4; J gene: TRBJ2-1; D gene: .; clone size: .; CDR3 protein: CASSFDAAGSYNEQFF; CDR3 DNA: TGTGCCAGCAGCTTCGACGCAGCAGGCTCCTACAATGAGCAGTTCTTC
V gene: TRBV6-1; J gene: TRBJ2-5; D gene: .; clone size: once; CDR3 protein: CASRPGPGPQETQYF; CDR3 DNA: TGTGCCAGCAGGCCGGGGCCGGGGCCTCAAGAGACCCAGTACTTC
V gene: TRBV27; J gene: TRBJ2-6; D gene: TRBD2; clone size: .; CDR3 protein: CASSLKASGETSGANVLTF; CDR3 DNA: TGTGCCAGCAGTTTAAAGGCTAGCGGGGAAACCTCTGGGGCCAACGTCCTGACTTTC
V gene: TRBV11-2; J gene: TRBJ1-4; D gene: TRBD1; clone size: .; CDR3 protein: CASSPGTGSEKLFF; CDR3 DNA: TGTGCCAGCAGCCCCGGGACAGGGAGTGAAAAACTGTTTTTT
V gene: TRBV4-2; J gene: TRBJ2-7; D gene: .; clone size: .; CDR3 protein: CASSQEAQGYEQYF; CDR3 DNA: TGTGCCAGCAGCCAAGAAGCCCAGGGGTACGAGCAGTACTTC
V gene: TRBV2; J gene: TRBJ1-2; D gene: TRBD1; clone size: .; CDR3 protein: CASKTGQAYGYTF; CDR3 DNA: TGTGCCAGCAAGACGGGACAGGCATATGGCTACACCTTC
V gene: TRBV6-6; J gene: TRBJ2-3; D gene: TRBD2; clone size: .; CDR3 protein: CASGSPREADTQYF; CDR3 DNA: TGTGCCAGCGGGTCCCCACGGGAGGCAGATACGCAGTATTTT
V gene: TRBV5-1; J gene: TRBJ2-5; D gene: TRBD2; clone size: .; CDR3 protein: CASSLGLAGIETQYF; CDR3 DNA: TGCGCCAGCAGCTTGGGACTAGCGGGAATCGAGACCCAGTACTTC
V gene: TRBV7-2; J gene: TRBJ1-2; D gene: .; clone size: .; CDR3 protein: CASSPDGSNYGYTF; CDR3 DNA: TGTGCCAGCAGCCCAGACGGATCTAACTATGGCTACACCTTC
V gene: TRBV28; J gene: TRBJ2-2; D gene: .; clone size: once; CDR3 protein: CASSPGTNTGELFF; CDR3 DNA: TGTGCCAGCAGTCCTGGGACTAACACCGGGGAGCTGTTTTTT
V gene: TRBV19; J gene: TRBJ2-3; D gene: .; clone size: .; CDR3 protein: CASSNRDTDTQYF; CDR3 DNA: TGTGCCAGTAGTAATAGAGACACAGATACGCAGTATTTT
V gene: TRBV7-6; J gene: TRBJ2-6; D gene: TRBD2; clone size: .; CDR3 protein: CASSLVPRLAGKNGANVLTF; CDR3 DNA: TGTGCCAGCAGCTTAGTTCCCCGACTAGCGGGGAAGAATGGGGCCAACGTCCTGACTTTC
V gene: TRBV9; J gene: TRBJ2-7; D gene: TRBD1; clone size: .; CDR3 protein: CASSPQGQGSYEQYF; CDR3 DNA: TGTGCCAGCAGCCCTCAGGGACAGGGGTCCTACGAGCAGTACTTC
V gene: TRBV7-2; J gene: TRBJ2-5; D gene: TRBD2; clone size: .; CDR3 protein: CASSSGLASETQYF; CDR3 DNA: TGTGCCAGCAGCTCCGGACTAGCTTCGGAGACCCAGTACTTC
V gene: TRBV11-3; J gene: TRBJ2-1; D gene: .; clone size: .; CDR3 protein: CASSLQGGDEQFF; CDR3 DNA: TGTGCCAGCAGCTTGCAGGGGGGCGATGAGCAGTTCTTC
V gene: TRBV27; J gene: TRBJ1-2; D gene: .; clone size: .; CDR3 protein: CASSHRGPREGSGYTF; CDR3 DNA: TGTGCCAGCAGTCATCGGGGGCCCAGGGAGGGAAGTGGCTACACCTTC
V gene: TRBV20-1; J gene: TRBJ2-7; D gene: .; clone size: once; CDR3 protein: CSTGSSYEQYF; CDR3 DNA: TGCAGTACAGGGAGTTCCTACGAGCAGTACTTC
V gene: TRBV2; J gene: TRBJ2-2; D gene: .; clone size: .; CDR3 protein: CASSPDMNTGELFF; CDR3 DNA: TGTGCCAGCAGCCCGGACATGAACACCGGGGAGCTGTTTTTT
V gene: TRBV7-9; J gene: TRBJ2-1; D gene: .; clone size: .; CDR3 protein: CASSPRSSYNEQFF; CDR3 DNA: TGTGCCAGCAGCCCCAGGAGCTCCTACAATGAGCAGTTCTTC
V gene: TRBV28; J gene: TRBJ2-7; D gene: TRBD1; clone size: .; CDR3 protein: CASSSPGGATYEQYF; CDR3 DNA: TGTGCCAGCAGCTCCCCAGGGGGTGCAACCTACGAGCAGTACTTC
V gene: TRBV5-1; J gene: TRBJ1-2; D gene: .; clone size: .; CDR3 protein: CASSFFSAGSYGYTF; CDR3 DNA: TGCGCCAGCAGCTTCTTTTCCGCAGGGAGCTATGGCTACACCTTC
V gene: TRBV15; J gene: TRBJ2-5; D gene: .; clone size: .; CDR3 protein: CATSRDQRETQYF; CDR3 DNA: TGTGCCACCAGCAGAGATCAGAGAGAGACCCAGTACTTC
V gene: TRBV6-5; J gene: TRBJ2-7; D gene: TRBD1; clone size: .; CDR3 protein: CASGRDRVYEQYF; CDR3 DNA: TGTGCCAGCGGCCGGGACAGGGTCTACGAGCAGTACTTC
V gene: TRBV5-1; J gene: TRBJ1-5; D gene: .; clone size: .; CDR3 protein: CASSLVGDINQPQHF; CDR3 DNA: TGCGCCAGCAGCTTGGTGGGGGACATCAATCAGCCCCAGCATTTT
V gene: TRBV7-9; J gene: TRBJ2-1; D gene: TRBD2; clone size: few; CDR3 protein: CASSPGTRRYNEQFF; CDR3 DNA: TGTGCCAGCAGCCCAGGGACTAGGCGGTACAATGAGCAGTTCTTC
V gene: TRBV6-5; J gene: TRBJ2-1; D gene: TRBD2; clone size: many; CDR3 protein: CASSYISGYHNEQFF; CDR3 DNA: TGTGCCAGCAGTTACATTAGCGGGTACCACAATGAGCAGTTCTTC
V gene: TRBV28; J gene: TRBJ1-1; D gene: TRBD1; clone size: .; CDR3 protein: CASRLGDRVTEAFF; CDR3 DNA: TGTGCCAGCAGGCTCGGGGACAGGGTCACTGAAGCTTTCTTT
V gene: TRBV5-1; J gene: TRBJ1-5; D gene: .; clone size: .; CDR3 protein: CASSQDGSNQPQHF; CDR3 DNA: TGCGCCAGCAGCCAGGACGGAAGCAATCAGCCCCAGCATTTT
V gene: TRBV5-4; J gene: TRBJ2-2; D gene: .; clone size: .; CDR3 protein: CASSLQDTGELFF; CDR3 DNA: TGTGCCAGCAGCTTACAGGACACCGGGGAGCTGTTTTTT
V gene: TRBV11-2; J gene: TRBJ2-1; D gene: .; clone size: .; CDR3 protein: CASSLERGPYWFF; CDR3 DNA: TGTGCCAGCAGCTTAGAGAGAGGCCCTTATTGGTTCTTC
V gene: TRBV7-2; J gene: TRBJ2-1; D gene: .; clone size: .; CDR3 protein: CASTLHGGEQFF; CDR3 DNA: TGTGCCAGCACGCTTCACGGGGGTGAGCAGTTCTTC
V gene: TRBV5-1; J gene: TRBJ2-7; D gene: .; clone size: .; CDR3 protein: CASSLGNQGIYEQYF; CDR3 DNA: TGCGCCAGCAGCTTGGGGAATCAAGGTATCTACGAGCAGTACTTC
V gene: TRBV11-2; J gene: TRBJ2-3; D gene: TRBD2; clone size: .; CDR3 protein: CASSLEKTSGSRDTQYF; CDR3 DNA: TGTGCCAGCAGCTTAGAGAAAACTAGCGGGAGTAGGGATACGCAGTATTTT
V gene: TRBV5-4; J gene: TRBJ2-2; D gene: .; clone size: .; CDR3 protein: CASSPSVGGTGELFF; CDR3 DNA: TGTGCCAGCAGCCCCTCCGTGGGGGGCACCGGGGAGCTGTTTTTT
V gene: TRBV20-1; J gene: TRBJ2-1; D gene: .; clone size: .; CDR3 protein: CSARNPNEQFF; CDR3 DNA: TGCAGTGCTAGAAACCCTAATGAGCAGTTCTTC
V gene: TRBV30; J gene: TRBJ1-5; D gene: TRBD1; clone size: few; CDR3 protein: CAWSGGQGGQPQHF; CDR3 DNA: TGTGCCTGGAGTGGGGGACAGGGGGGTCAGCCCCAGCATTTT
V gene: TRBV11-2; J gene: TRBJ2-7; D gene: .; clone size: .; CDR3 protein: CASSSVGLAFGEQYF; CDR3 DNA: TGTGCCAGCAGCTCCGTTGGGCTAGCGTTCGGTGAGCAGTACTTC